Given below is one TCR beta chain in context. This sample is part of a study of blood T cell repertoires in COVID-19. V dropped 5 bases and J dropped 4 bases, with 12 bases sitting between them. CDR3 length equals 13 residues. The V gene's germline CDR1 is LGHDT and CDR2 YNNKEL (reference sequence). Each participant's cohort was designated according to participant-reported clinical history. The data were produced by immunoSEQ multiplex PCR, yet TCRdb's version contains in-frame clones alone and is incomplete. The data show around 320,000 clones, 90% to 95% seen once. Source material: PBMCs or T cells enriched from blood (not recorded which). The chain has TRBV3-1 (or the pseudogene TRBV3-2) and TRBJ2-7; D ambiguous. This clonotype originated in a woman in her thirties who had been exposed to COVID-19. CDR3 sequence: CASSRHNQYEQYF. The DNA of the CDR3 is TGTGCCAGCAGCAGACACAACCAGTACGAGCAGTACTTC.